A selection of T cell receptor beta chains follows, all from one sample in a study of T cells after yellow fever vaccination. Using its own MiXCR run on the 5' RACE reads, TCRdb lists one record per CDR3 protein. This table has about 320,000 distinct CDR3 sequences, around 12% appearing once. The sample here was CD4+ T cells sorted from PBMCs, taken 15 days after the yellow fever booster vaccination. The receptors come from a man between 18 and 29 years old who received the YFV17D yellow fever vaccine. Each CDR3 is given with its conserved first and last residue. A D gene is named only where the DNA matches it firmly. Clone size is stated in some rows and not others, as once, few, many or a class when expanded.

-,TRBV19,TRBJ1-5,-,CASSPGQSPNQPQHF,TGTGCCAGTAGCCCGGGGCAGTCACCTAATCAGCCCCAGCATTTT
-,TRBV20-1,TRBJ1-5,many,CSARDRDTHQPQHF,TGCAGTGCTAGAGATCGGGACACCCATCAGCCCCAGCATTTT
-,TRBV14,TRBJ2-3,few,CASSPGLSQYF,TGTGCCAGCAGCCCGGGACTGTCGCAGTATTTT
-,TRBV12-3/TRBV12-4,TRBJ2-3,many,CASSWVTDTQYF,TGTGCCAGCAGTTGGGTCACAGATACGCAGTATTTT
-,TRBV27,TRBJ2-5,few,CASSFARGQETQYF,TGTGCCAGCAGTTTTGCGCGGGGCCAAGAGACCCAGTACTTC
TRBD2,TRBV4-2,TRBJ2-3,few,CASSQGRRGGSPTDTQYF,TGTGCCAGCAGCCAAGGAAGGCGGGGGGGCTCTCCCACAGATACGCAGTATTTT
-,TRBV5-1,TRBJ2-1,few,CASRGEDYNEQFF,TGCGCCAGCAGGGGTGAGGACTACAATGAGCAGTTCTTC
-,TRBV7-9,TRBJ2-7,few,CASSLLDGSYEQYF,TGTGCCAGCAGCTTACTGGACGGATCCTACGAGCAGTACTTC
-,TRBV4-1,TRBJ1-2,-,CASSQVGLYGYTF,TGCGCCAGCAGCCAAGTTGGGCTATATGGCTACACCTTC
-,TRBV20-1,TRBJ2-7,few,CSASSGAYEQYF,TGCAGTGCTAGTTCGGGGGCCTACGAGCAGTACTTC
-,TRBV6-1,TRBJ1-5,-,CASSTGLRAAQPQHF,TGTGCCAGCAGTACAGGGTTGAGGGCTGCTCAGCCCCAGCATTTT
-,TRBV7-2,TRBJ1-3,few,CASSWAEDTIYF,TGTGCCAGCAGCTGGGCAGAGGACACCATATATTTT
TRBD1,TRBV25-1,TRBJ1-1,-,CASSEGREGAYLFF,TGTGCCAGCAGTGAGGGGAGAGAGGGGGCGTATCTTTTCTTT
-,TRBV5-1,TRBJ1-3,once,CASSYQGLGRDSGNTIYF,TGCGCCAGCAGCTACCAAGGATTAGGACGGGACTCTGGAAACACCATATATTTT
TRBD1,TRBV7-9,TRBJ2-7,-,CASSVGQGQYEQYF,TGTGCCAGCAGCGTGGGACAGGGGCAGTACGAGCAGTACTTC
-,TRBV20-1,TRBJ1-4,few,CSASGPGGEEKLFF,TGCAGTGCTAGCGGGCCCGGGGGAGAAGAAAAACTGTTTTTT
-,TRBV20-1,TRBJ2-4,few,CSAAGAAKNIQYF,TGCAGTGCCGCGGGGGCAGCCAAAAACATTCAGTACTTC
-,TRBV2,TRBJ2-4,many,CATAPGSKNIQYF,TGTGCCACCGCTCCGGGCTCAAAAAACATTCAGTACTTC
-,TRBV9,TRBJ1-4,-,CASSLTAGATNEKLFF,TGTGCCAGCAGCCTAACCGCAGGGGCAACTAATGAAAAACTGTTTTTT
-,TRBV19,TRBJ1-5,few,CASSRRFTRDSNQPQHF,TGTGCCAGTAGCCGACGTTTCACCAGGGATAGCAATCAGCCCCAGCATTTT
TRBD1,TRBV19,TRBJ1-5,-,CASIRQGPSNQPQHF,TGTGCCAGTATCCGACAGGGGCCGAGCAATCAGCCCCAGCATTTT
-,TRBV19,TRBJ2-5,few,CASMAGARQTQYF,TGTGCCAGTATGGCGGGGGCACGACAGACCCAGTACTTC
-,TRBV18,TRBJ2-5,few,CASSPALAIETQYF,TGTGCCAGCTCACCAGCCTTAGCCATAGAGACCCAGTACTTC
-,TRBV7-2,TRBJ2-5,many,CASSLRGVETQYF,TGTGCCAGCAGCTTAAGAGGGGTGGAGACCCAGTACTTC
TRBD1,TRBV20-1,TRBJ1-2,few,CSANEQGIGSGYTF,TGCAGTGCCAACGAACAGGGGATAGGAAGTGGCTACACCTTC
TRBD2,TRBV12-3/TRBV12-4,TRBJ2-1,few,CASSSSGGVLYNEQFF,TGTGCCAGCAGCAGTAGCGGGGGGGTACTATACAATGAGCAGTTCTTC
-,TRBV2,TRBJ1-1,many,CASSERGEAFF,TGTGCCAGCAGTGAACGGGGTGAAGCTTTCTTT
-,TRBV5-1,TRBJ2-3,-,CASSAPGSARTSTDTQYF,TGCGCCAGCAGCGCCCCAGGGTCAGCGCGAACTAGCACAGATACGCAGTATTTT
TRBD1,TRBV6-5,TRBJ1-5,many,CASSLDRGGQPQHF,TGTGCCAGCAGCCTAGACAGGGGAGGCCAGCCCCAGCATTTT
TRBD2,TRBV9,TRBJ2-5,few,CASSAERGWETQYF,TGTGCCAGCAGCGCCGAGCGGGGGTGGGAGACCCAGTACTTC
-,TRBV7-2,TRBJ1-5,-,CASSSGVPSNQPQHF,TGTGCCAGCAGTTCGGGTGTGCCGAGCAATCAGCCCCAGCATTTT
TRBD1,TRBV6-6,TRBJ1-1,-,CASRVSQGGSGTEAFF,TGTGCCAGCAGGGTCTCCCAGGGGGGGAGTGGCACTGAAGCTTTCTTT
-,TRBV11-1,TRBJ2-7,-,CASRKAYEQYF,TGTGCCAGCAGAAAAGCCTACGAGCAGTACTTC
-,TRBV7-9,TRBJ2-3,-,CASSPGLYQAGADTQYF,TGTGCCAGCAGCCCCGGACTATACCAGGCAGGGGCAGATACGCAGTATTTT
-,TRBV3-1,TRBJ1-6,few,CASSQAGQNINSPLHF,TGTGCCAGCAGCCAAGCCGGACAGAATATTAATTCACCCCTCCACTTT
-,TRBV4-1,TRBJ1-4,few,CASSQEVKEKLFF,TGCGCCAGCAGCCAAGAAGTAAAGGAAAAACTGTTTTTT
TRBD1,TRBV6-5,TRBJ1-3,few,CASSSYTGVTSGNTIYF,TGTGCCAGCAGTTCCTATACAGGGGTGACCTCTGGAAACACCATATATTTT
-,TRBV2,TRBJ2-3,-,CASNMYSDTQYF,TGTGCCAGCAATATGTATTCTGATACGCAGTATTTT
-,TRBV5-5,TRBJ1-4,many,CASSLEVSGMALFF,TGTGCCAGCAGCTTAGAAGTTTCGGGGATGGCACTGTTTTTT
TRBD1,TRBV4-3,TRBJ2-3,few,CASSQEGQADTQYF,TGCGCCAGCAGCCAGGAGGGACAGGCAGATACGCAGTATTTT
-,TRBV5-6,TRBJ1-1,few,CASSLWIGLNTEAFF,TGTGCCAGCAGCTTGTGGATAGGGCTGAACACTGAAGCTTTCTTT
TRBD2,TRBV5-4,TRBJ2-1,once,CASSRQGSGGQFF,TGTGCCAGCAGCAGACAAGGTAGCGGGGGGCAGTTCTTC
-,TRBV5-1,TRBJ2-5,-,CASSQTRIQETQYF,TGCGCCAGCAGCCAGACTCGGATCCAGGAGACCCAGTACTTC
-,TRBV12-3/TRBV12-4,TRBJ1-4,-,CASSLWYGGHRNEKLFF,TGTGCCAGCAGTTTGTGGTATGGAGGACACCGGAATGAAAAACTGTTTTTT
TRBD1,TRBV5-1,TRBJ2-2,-,CASSPGPDRVPTGELFF,TGCGCCAGCAGCCCCGGCCCCGACAGGGTGCCAACCGGGGAGCTGTTTTTT
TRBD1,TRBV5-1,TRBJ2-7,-,CASSRGTGESEQYF,TGCGCCAGCTCTAGAGGGACAGGGGAATCGGAGCAGTACTTC
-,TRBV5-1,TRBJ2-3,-,CASRLGLGTDTQYF,TGCGCCAGCCGTCTGGGGCTAGGCACAGATACGCAGTATTTT
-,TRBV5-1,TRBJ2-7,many,CASSWEASEQYF,TGCGCCAGCAGCTGGGAGGCGTCCGAGCAGTACTTC
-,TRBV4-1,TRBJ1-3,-,CASSQDDGGSSGNTIYF,TGCGCCAGCAGCCAAGATGACGGCGGAAGCTCTGGAAACACCATATATTTT
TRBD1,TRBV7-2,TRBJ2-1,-,CASSPFSGQDYNEQFF,TGTGCCAGCAGCCCCTTTTCGGGACAGGACTACAATGAGCAGTTCTTC